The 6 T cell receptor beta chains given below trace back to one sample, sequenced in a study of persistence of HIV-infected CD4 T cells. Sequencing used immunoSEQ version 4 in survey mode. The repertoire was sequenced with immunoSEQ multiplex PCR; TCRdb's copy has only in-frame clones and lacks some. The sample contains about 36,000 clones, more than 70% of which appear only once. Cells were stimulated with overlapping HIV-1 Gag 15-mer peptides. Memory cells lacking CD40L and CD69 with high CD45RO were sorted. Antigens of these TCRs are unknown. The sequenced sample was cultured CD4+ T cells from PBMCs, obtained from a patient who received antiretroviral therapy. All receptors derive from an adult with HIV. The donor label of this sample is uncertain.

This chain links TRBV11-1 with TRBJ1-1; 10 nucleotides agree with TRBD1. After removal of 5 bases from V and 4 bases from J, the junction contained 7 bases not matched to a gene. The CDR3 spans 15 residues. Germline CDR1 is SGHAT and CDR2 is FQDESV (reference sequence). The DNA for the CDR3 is TGTGCCAGCAGCCCCCGACAGGGGGCTGTCACTGAAGCTTTCTTT. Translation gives CASSPRQGAVTEAFF.

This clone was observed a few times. CDR3 sequence reads: CASSSGTSGSTGEQYF. The CDR3 region has the DNA TGTGCCAGCAGCTCCGGGACTAGCGGGTCCACGGGGGAGCAGTACTTC. V usage is TRBV7-9 and J usage is TRBJ2-7, with TRBD2 matching 12 bases. Germline V gene data show CDR1 as SEHNR and CDR2 as FQNEAQ (reference sequence). CDR3 size: 16 residues. The J segment lost 7 bases and the V segment lost 4 bases, leaving 11 bases of the junction unmatched.

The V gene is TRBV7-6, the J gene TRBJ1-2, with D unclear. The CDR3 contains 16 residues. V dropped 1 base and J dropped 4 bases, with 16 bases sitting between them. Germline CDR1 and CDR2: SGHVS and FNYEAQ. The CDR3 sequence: CASSLDIPRISYGYTF. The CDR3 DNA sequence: TGTGCCAGCAGCTTAGATATTCCGAGGATTAGCTATGGCTACACCTTC.

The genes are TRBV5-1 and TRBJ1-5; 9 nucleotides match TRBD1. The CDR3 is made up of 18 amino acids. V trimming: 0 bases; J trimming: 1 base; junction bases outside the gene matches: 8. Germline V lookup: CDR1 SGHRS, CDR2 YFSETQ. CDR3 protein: CASSLVPLQGASNQPQHF. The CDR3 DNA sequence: TGCGCCAGCAGCTTGGTACCCCTACAGGGGGCAAGCAATCAGCCCCAGCATTTT.

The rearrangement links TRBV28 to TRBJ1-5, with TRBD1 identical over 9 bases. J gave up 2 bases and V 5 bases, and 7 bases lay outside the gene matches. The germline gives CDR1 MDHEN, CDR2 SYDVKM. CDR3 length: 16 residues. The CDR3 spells CASSPGTGKGNQPQHF. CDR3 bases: TGTGCCAGCAGTCCTGGGACAGGGAAGGGCAATCAGCCCCAGCATTTT.

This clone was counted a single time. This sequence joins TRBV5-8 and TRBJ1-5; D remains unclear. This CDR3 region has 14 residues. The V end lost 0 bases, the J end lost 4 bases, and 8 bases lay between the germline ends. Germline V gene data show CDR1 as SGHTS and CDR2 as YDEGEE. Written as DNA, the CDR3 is TGTGCCAGCAGCTTGGGACGTCCTAATCAGCCCCAGCATTTT. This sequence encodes CASSLGRPNQPQHF. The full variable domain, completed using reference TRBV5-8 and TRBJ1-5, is EAGVTQSPTHLIKTRGQQATLRCSPISGHTSVYWYQQALGLGLQFLLWYDEGEERNRGNFPPRFSGRQFPNYSSELNVNALELEDSALYLCASSLGRPNQPQHFGDGTRLSIL.